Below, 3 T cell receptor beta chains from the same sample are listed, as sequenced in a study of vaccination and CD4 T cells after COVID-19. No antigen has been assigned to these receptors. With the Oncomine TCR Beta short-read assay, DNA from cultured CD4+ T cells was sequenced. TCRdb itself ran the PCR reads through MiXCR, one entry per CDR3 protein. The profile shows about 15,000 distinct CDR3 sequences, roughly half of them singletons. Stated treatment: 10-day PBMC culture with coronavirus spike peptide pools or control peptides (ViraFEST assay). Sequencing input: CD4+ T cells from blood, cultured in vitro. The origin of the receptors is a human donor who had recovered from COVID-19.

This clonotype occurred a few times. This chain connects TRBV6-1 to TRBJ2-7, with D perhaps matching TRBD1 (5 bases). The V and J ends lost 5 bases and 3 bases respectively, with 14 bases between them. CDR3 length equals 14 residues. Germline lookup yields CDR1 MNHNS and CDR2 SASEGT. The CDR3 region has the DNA TGTGCCAGCAGTCCCCGGACAAGATACTACGAGCAGTACTTC. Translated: CASSPRTRYYEQYF.

The CDR3 region has the DNA TGTGCCAGCAGCCTAGCGCAGTACGAGCAGTACTTC. Protein sequence: CASSLAQYEQYF. V usage is TRBV6-1 and J usage is TRBJ2-7; possible D gene TRBD2, 6 bases. The germline V gene has CDR1 MNHNS and CDR2 SASEGT. The CDR3 contains 12 residues. Trimming stripped 6 bases from V and 4 bases from J, with 10 bases between.

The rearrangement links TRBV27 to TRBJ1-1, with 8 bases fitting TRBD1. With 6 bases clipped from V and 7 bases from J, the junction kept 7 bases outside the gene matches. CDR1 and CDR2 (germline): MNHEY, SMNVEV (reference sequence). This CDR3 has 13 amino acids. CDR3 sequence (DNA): TGTGCCAGCAGACAGGGGGATAGGGGTGAAGCTTTCTTT. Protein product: CASRQGDRGEAFF.